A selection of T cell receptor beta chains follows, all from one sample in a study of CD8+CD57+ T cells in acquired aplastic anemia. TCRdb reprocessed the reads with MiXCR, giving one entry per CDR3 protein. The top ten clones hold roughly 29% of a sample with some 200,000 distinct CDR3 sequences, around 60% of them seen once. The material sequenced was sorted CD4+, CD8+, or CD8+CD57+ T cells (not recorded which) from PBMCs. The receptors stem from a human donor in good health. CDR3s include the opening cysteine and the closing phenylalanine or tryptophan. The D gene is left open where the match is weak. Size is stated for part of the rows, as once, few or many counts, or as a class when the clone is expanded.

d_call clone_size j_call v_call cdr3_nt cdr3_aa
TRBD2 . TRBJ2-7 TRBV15 TGTGCCACCAGCAGGGACTCCGGGAGGGACTACGAGCAGTACTTC CATSRDSGRDYEQYF
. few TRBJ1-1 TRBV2 TGTGCCAGTGGGACGGTGGGCACTGAAGCTTTCTTT CASGTVGTEAFF
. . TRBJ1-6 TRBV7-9 TGTGCCAGCAGCTTAAATGCGGTAGGGCCCCTCCACTTT CASSLNAVGPLHF
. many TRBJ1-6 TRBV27 TGTGCCAGCAGTTTCCTGGGGGCTGAGGGGCCCCTCCACTTT CASSFLGAEGPLHF
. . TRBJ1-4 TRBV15 TGTGCCACCAGCCGAGACAGGTCGCTAAATGAAAAACTGTTTTTT CATSRDRSLNEKLFF
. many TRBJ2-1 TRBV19 TGTGCCACCGAACAAGGGATTTTTGACAATGAGCAGTTCTTC CATEQGIFDNEQFF
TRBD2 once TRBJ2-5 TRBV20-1 TGCAGTGCGTATACTAGCGGGAATCGAAAGACCCAGTACTTC CSAYTSGNRKTQYF
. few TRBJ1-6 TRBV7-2 TGTGCCAGCAGCTACTCTCTGGATAATTCACCCCTCCACTTT CASSYSLDNSPLHF
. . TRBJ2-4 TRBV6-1 TGTGCCAGCAGTGAACGGGCTCCAACAGTTAACATTCAGTACTTC CASSERAPTVNIQYF
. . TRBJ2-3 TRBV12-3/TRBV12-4 TGTGCCAGCAGGAGCACCTACACAGATACGCAGTATTTT CASRSTYTDTQYF
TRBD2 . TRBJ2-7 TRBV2 TGTGCCAGCAAGTGGAGCGGGGGGCTTGCTCATTCCTACGAGCAGTACTTC CASKWSGGLAHSYEQYF
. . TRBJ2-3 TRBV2 TGTGCCAGCAGTGGGGAAGGAGATACGCAGTATTTT CASSGEGDTQYF
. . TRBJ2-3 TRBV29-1 TGCAGCGTCAGGGGAACGAGCACAGATACGCAGTATTTT CSVRGTSTDTQYF
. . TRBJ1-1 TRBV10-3 TGTGCCAGCAGGGGCGAAGCGGGGGGCGGGGAAGCTTTCTTT CASRGEAGGGEAFF
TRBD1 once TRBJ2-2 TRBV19 TGTGCCAGTAGTAAGGGACAGGGGGCCAACACCGGGGAGCTGTTTTTT CASSKGQGANTGELFF
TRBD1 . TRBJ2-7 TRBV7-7 TGTGCTAGCAGCTTAGGCGGACAGGGATCCTACGAGCAGTACTTC CASSLGGQGSYEQYF
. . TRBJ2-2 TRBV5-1 TGCGCCAGCAGCTTGGGAGGAGGGCCGGGCACCGGGGAGCTGTTTTTT CASSLGGGPGTGELFF
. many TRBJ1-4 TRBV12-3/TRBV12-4 TGTGCCAGCAGCCACACCCCGTTTGAAAAACTGTTTTTT CASSHTPFEKLFF
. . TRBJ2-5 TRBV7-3 TGTGCCAGCAGCGATACAGGGACCCAAGAGACCCAGTACTTC CASSDTGTQETQYF
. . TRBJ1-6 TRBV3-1 TGTGCCAGCAGTCAAGGAGAGGCCGGCTCACCCCTCCACTTT CASSQGEAGSPLHF
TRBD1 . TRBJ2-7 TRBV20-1 TGCAGTGCAACTTCGGGACAGACACTGACCTACGAGCAGTACTTC CSATSGQTLTYEQYF
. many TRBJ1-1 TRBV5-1 TGCGCCAGCAGCTTGGGGGGCTTTGGCACTGAAGCTTTCTTT CASSLGGFGTEAFF
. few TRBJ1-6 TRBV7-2 TGTGCCAGCAGCTTAGCAGGAGTCGGCAAGGGAGGGAATTCACCCCTCCACTTT CASSLAGVGKGGNSPLHF
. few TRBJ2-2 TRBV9 TGTGCCAGCAGCGTAGGCGGGGAGCTGTTTTTT CASSVGGELFF
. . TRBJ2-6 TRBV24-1 TGTGCCACCAGTGATTCTGGGGGCTCTGGGGCCAACGTCCTGACTTTC CATSDSGGSGANVLTF
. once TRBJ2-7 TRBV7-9 TGTGCCAGCAGCTCGCCGGTGCATTACGAGCAGTACTTC CASSSPVHYEQYF
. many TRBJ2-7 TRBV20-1 TGCAGTGCTGCCAGGACAGAACCCTACGAGCAGTACTTC CSAARTEPYEQYF
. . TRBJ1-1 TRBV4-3 TGCGCCAGCAGCCAAGATGGTAAGGTTGAAGCTTTCTTT CASSQDGKVEAFF
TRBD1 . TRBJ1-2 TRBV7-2 TGTGCCAGCAGCCCGGGACAGGGGATCGGCGGCTACACCTTC CASSPGQGIGGYTF
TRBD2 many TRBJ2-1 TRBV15 TGTGCCACCAGCAGAACTAGCGGTTACAATGAGCAGTTCTTC CATSRTSGYNEQFF
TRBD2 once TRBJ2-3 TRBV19 TGTGCCAGTAGTAGGCTAGCGGGAACAAGTGCAGAGACGCAGTATTTT CASSRLAGTSAETQYF
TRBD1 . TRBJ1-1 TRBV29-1 TGCAGCACAACCTCGGACAGGACGTCGATGAACACTGAAGCTTTCTTT CSTTSDRTSMNTEAFF
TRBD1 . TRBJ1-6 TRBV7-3 TGTGCCAGCAGCTACCCCGGGACAGGGGGACGGGGGGGCGATTCACCCCTCCACTTT CASSYPGTGGRGGDSPLHF
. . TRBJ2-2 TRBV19 TGTGCCAGTATTTCGGGGAGCGTCGGGGAGCTGTTTTTT CASISGSVGELFF
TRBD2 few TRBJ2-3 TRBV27 TGTGCCAGCAGTTTATCGGCGGTTCTAGCGGCCCCAGATACGCAGTATTTT CASSLSAVLAAPDTQYF
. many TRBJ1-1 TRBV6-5 TGTGCCAGCAGTAAATGGGGGGTCGGTGGCGTTGCTGAAGCTTTCTTT CASSKWGVGGVAEAFF
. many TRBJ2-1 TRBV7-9 TGTGCCAGCAGCTTAGACCCAACCGAGCAGTTCTTC CASSLDPTEQFF
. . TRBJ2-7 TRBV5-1 TGCGCCAGCAGCTCGGGACACGAGCAGTACTTC CASSSGHEQYF